This T cell receptor beta chain is from a study of graft-versus-host responses after intestinal transplantation (dated by TCRdb to the early 2020s). About the investigation overall: The transplants that recipients received were multivisceral, liver-intestinal, or isolated intestinal. All recipients received anti-thymocyte globulin induction followed by maintenance tacrolimus and steroids for approximately 3 years. After intestinal transplantation, graft-versus-host and host-versus-graft alloreactive T cell clones were followed in the graft, circulation and bone marrow using bulk TCR-beta CDR3 sequencing. Alloreactive clones were identified by sequencing pre-transplant mixed lymphocyte reaction products and comparing these products with unstimulated pre-transplant donor and recipient T cells. A cohort of more than 20 intestinal transplant recipients, including one retransplant, was enrolled, and a few patients lacking pretransplant specimens were excluded. A peak of at least 4% donor T cells among recipient peripheral blood mononuclear cells was the definition used for donor T cell macrochimerism. Rather than going through the commercial service, samples from three later patients were sequenced in-house on an Illumina MiSeq and processed with MiXCR. Paper-wide results and their limitations: Patients with donor T cell macrochimerism had high GvH to HvG T cell clonal ratios in their allografts. Peak levels of circulating GvH clones were associated with declines in HvG clones early after transplant. The relatively low number and heterogeneity of intestinal transplant patients limited the conclusions. GvH clones were detected in recipient bone marrow, and some appeared earlier in ileal mucosa or blood, consistent with an intestinal mucosal origin.

Comment on this clone: No base quality values were provided; no much bigger clone lies one nucleotide off.

Library construction relied on the immunoSEQ multiplex PCR assay. For most patients, genomic DNA was isolated with the Qiagen DNeasy Blood and Tissue Kit and shipped frozen to Adaptive Biotechnologies for TCR sequencing. For most patients, high-throughput TCR-beta CDR3 sequencing of genomic DNA was performed by Adaptive Biotechnologies. For the original study's pipeline: Adaptive's ImmunoSEQ software supplied the TCR sequencing data for 15 to 20 patients, while MiXCR and VDJtools were used to process a few other patients. CD4 versus CD8 sorting errors were corrected by removing sequences found in both subsets at a frequency ratio below 5:1. Because the origin of CDR3 nucleotide sequences shared between donor and recipient could not be assigned, those sequences were removed. Alloreactive clones required at least 2-fold expansion over unstimulated cells and minimum CFSE-low frequency of 0.002% (template counts) or 0.001% (read counts). Clones detected in sequenced pre-transplant spleen, lymph node, or MLR CFSE-low populations of the donor or recipient were defined as mappable. The cumulative frequency of alloreactive clones was calculated as a percentage of all sequences, weighted by copy number. In TCRdb, the immuneACCESS table is reduced to in-frame sequences with V and J assigned. These tables do not hold every clone; where another copy was compared, an unresolved V gene accounts for under half, and the others remain unexplained. The V and J calls and clone size are taken from that table; D and trimming were inferred from the DNA. This sample has approximately 20,000 clones in its table, and 40% to 50% of those were observed once. The ten most abundant clones make up approximately 1.7% of the sample.

Trimming costs V 6 bases and J 5 bases, and their ends lie 19 bases apart. The germline V gene (reference sequence) gives CDR1 as LNHDA and CDR2 as SQIVND. From the cysteine up to the phenylalanine, the CDR3 has a length of 15 residues. Only the CDR3 part of the read is kept: 45 bases, read in frame from the first base. This specimen's time point label, per the study, means: cells obtained before transplantation from donor or recipient. In the mixed lymphocyte reactions, some 200,000 CFSE-labeled pre-transplant responders were plated with some 200,000 irradiated violet-dye-labeled stimulators and cultured for roughly six days. Proliferating CD3+CD4+CFSE-low and CD3+CD8+CFSE-low responder cells were FACS-sorted on a BD Influx sorter after the mixed lymphocyte reaction.

The chain uses TRBV19 and TRBJ1-2, with TRBD1 perhaps the D gene, on 6 matching bases. The source was alloreactive CD8+ T cells from a mixed lymphocyte reaction culture, collected before intestinal transplant. Read against the paper, the sample's cell subset or site label means: CFSE-low proliferating T cells sorted from roughly six-day pre-transplant mixed lymphocyte reaction (GvH or HvG direction). The receptor was isolated from a human patient who received an intestinal transplant. This receptor carries the CDR3 CASRKDFKGVYGYTF. The nucleotides are TGTGCCAGTAGAAAGGACTTTAAGGGGGTTTATGGCTACACCTTC. With the portions outside the CDR3 filled from the reference TRBV19 and TRBJ1-2 genes, the complete variable region becomes DGGITQSPKYLFRKEGQNVTLSCEQNLNHDAMYWYRQDPGQGLRLIYYSQIVNDFQKGDIAEGYSVSREKKESFPLTVTSAQKNPTAFYLCASRKDFKGVYGYTFGSGTRLTVV.